These 21 T cell receptor beta chains were sequenced from one sample in a study of blood T cell repertoires in COVID-19. Profiled with immunoSEQ multiplex PCR; TCRdb holds only in-frame clones, not every one. The sample lists approximately 58,000 clones, about 93% occurring once. Sequenced input: peripheral blood. Receptor source: a woman older than 75 with active COVID-19.

The chain links TRBV15 to TRBJ2-7, with 9 nucleotides matching TRBD1. The V gene end was trimmed by 3 bases and the J gene end by 5 bases; junction bases not matched to a gene: 8. The germline V gene has CDR1 LNHNV and CDR2 YYDKDF (reference sequence). There are 15 residues in the CDR3. The CDR3 here is CATSRGGQGVHEQYV. Here the CDR3 DNA reads TGTGCCACCAGCAGGGGGGGACAGGGAGTACACGAGCAGTACGTC.

This sequence joins TRBV6-6 and TRBJ2-2; perhaps TRBD2 as D (5 bases). The CDR3 runs 14 residues. CDR1 is MNHNY and CDR2 is SVGAGI in the germline V gene (reference sequence). Trimming removed 6 bases from V and 4 bases from J, with 12 bases in between. The CDR3 coding sequence is TGTGCCAGCAGACCGAGGGTGGGCACCGGGGAGCTGTTTTTT. It yields the protein CASRPRVGTGELFF.

The genes are TRBV5-4 and TRBJ1-2, with TRBD1 matching 8 bases. This CDR3 has 13 residues. The junction had 3 bases not matched to a gene; V was cut back by 1 base and J by 7 bases. CDR1 SGHNT and CDR2 YYREEE come from the germline V gene (reference sequence). The CDR3 DNA reads TGTGCCAGCAGCTTGCAGGGGGCGCGTGGCTACACCTTC. It yields the protein CASSLQGARGYTF.

V usage is TRBV5-1 and J usage is TRBJ2-5; tentative D call: TRBD1 (6 bases). This CDR3 spans 15 amino acids. Germline CDR1 and CDR2: SGHRS and YFSETQ. Trimming took off 3 bases at V and 1 base at J, with 13 bases between the two ends. The CDR3 protein is CASSSRDTVQETQYF. CDR3 nucleotides: TGCGCCAGCAGCTCCCGGGACACCGTCCAAGAGACCCAGTACTTC.

The chain has TRBV5-1 and TRBJ2-3; TRBD2 aligns across 11 bases. Germline-derived CDR1 and CDR2 are SGHRS and YFSETQ. Germline trimming cut 1 base from V and 5 bases from J; bases unmatched to any gene: 3. This CDR3 comprises 15 residues. CDR3 bases: TGCGCCAGCAGCTTGACTAGCGGGGGCAGAGATACGCAGTATTTT. It is translated as CASSLTSGGRDTQYF.

CDR3 DNA sequence: TGTGCCTGGATCGAGGCGGGTAATTCACCCCTCCACTTT. As protein: CAWIEAGNSPLHF. The chain joins TRBV30 to TRBJ1-6; D is unclear. V was pared by 4 bases and J by 6 bases, with 10 bases between. The CDR3 is made up of 13 amino acids. In germline, CDR1 is GTSNPN, CDR2 SVGIG (reference sequence).

The chain uses TRBV7-6 and TRBJ2-3, with 10 bases fitting TRBD2. The CDR3 consists of 15 residues. Germline V lookup: CDR1 SGHVS, CDR2 FNYEAQ. V lost 5 bases to trimming and J lost 1 base; unmatched junction nucleotides: 3. The DNA for the CDR3 is TGTGCCAGCAGCGTCCTAGCGGGGGGCACAGATACGCAGTATTTT. Protein product: CASSVLAGGTDTQYF.

The chain has TRBV3-1 (or the pseudogene TRBV3-2) and TRBJ2-1, with D maybe TRBD2 (6 bases). The V end was cut by 0 bases, the J end by 4 bases, with 10 bases between. In germline, CDR1 is LGHDT, CDR2 YNNKEL (reference sequence). The CDR3 consists of 15 residues. The CDR3: CASSQDLGGYNEQFF. The CDR3, as DNA: TGTGCCAGCAGCCAAGATCTCGGGGGTTACAATGAGCAGTTCTTC.

The rearrangement links TRBV5-6 to TRBJ2-3, with D possibly matching TRBD2 (5 bases). This CDR3 contains 16 residues. V was shortened by 3 bases and J by 0 bases, with 14 bases between the two germline ends. Per the germline V gene, CDR1 is SGHDT and CDR2 is YYEEEE. The CDR3 loop is CASSSPSPASTDTQYF. The CDR3 nucleotides read TGTGCCAGCAGCTCCCCTAGCCCGGCTAGCACAGATACGCAGTATTTT.

The chain employs TRBV29-1 and TRBJ1-1, with D possibly being TRBD1 (6 bases). Germline CDR1 and CDR2: SQVTM and ANQGSEA. The germline V and J ends were trimmed by 7 bases and 3 bases, with 18 bases remaining between them. The CDR3 is 14 amino acids. CDR3 residues: CSAREGEEDTEAFF. CDR3 nucleotides: TGCAGCGCCCGCGAGGGGGAAGAGGACACTGAAGCTTTCTTT.

The rearrangement links TRBV18 to TRBJ2-2; D uncertain. Germline lookup yields CDR1 KGHSH and CDR2 LQKENI. This CDR3 contains 16 residues. V was trimmed by 3 bases and J by 1 base, leaving 12 bases between them. For the CDR3, the DNA is TGTGCCAGCTCACCCCTGGCACAGCTGAACACCGGGGAGCTGTTTTTT. This translates into CASSPLAQLNTGELFF.

The V and J genes are TRBV18 and TRBJ1-1, with D maybe TRBD1 (6 bases). Germline values: CDR1 KGHSH, CDR2 LQKENI. Trimming took 2 bases from V and 5 from J, leaving 12 bases between them. This CDR3 is 14 amino acids long. CDR3: CASSPAGDWTEAFF. CDR3 nucleotides: TGTGCCAGCTCACCAGCAGGGGATTGGACTGAAGCTTTCTTT. The full variable domain, with the rest looked up from reference TRBV18 and TRBJ1-1, is NAGVMQNPRHLVRRRGQEARLRCSPMKGHSHVYWYRQLPEEGLKFMVYLQKENIIDESGMPKERFSAEFPKEGPSILRIQQVVRGDSAAYFCASSPAGDWTEAFFGQGTRLTVV.

This chain links TRBV2 with TRBJ2-3, with 12 bases fitting TRBD2. CDR1 is SNHLY and CDR2 is FYNNEI in the germline V gene. Germline trimming cut 1 base from V and 3 bases from J; bases unmatched to any gene: 2. The CDR3 has 16 amino acids. CDR3 loop: CASSEVLAGGTDTQYF. The CDR3 DNA reads TGTGCCAGCAGTGAAGTCCTAGCGGGAGGGACAGATACGCAGTATTTT.

V gene TRBV23-1 combines with J gene TRBJ1-4, with 7 bases lining up with TRBD1. TRBV23-1 is assigned to the ORF class and has an uncertain function. V was pared by 6 bases and J by 0 bases, with 13 bases of the junction left unmatched. CDR3 length equals 18 residues. Written as DNA, the CDR3 is TGCGCCAGCAGACCGGGACAGCCGAAAATTACAACTAATGAAAAACTGTTTTTT. This translates into CASRPGQPKITTNEKLFF.

This clone has just one count. The chain has TRBV19 and TRBJ1-2, with D maybe TRBD1 (5 bases). This CDR3 contains 14 residues. With 1 base removed from V and 2 bases from J, the gap between germline ends came to 8 bases. The V gene's germline CDR1 is LNHDA and CDR2 SQIVND (reference sequence). The CDR3 DNA is TGTGCCAGTAGTATAGGGGGCGACAACTATGGCTACACCTTC. This encodes CASSIGGDNYGYTF.

A single count supports this clone. The chain employs TRBV6-4 and TRBJ1-1; D is possibly TRBD1 (6 bases). In germline, CDR1 is MRHNA, CDR2 SNTAGT. The CDR3 has 14 amino acids. V was trimmed by 3 bases and J by 5 bases, leaving 13 bases between them. The CDR3 bases are TGTGCCAGCAGTGAGCAGGGGATTCGGACTGAAGCTTTCTTT. Translating gives CASSEQGIRTEAFF.

This clone has a handful of counts. V usage is TRBV2 and J usage is TRBJ1-4; D is possibly TRBD1 (5 bases). This CDR3 comprises 14 residues. CDR1 and CDR2 (germline): SNHLY, FYNNEI. With 8 bases removed from V and 7 bases from J, the gap between germline ends came to 17 bases. CDR3 DNA: TGTGCCAGCTCGCCCGAGGGGAGGGGTGAAAAACTGTTTTTT. Protein sequence: CASSPEGRGEKLFF.

This chain joins TRBV6-1 and TRBJ1-3, with 8 nucleotides matching TRBD1. The germline V gene has CDR1 MNHNS and CDR2 SASEGT. The CDR3 is 15 residues long. V trimming: 3 bases; J trimming: 3 bases; junction bases outside the gene matches: 4. CDR3 sequence reads: CASSEDRDRGNTIYF. As DNA, the CDR3 is TGTGCCAGCAGTGAGGACAGGGATCGTGGAAACACCATATATTTT.

The V call is TRBV4-1, the J call TRBJ1-5, with D perhaps matching TRBD1 (5 bases). This CDR3 spans 13 amino acids. Trimming took off 4 bases at V and 7 bases at J, with 11 bases between the two ends. Germline assignment: CDR1 MGHRA and CDR2 YSYEKL. CDR3 DNA sequence: TGCGCCAGCAGCCCCCAGGGTTACCAGCCCCAGCATTTT. Protein product: CASSPQGYQPQHF.

The J gene is TRBJ1-5, the V gene TRBV18; TRBD1 aligns across 7 bases. From germline, CDR1 is KGHSH and CDR2 LQKENI. CDR3 length: 14 residues. V shed 3 bases, J shed 3 bases, and the junction held 2 bases outside the gene matches. DNA for the CDR3: TGTGCCAGCTCACCGGGACAGATCAATCAGCCCCAGCATTTT. Protein product: CASSPGQINQPQHF.

This clone was detected once. CDR3 loop: CASSFSPETSGNEQFF. CDR3 nucleotide sequence: TGTGCCAGCAGTTTTTCTCCGGAGACTAGCGGCAATGAGCAGTTCTTC. The chain carries TRBV28 and TRBJ2-1, with 9 bases that match TRBD2. The CDR3 covers 16 residues. CDR1 is MDHEN, CDR2 SYDVKM, per germline. V lost 3 bases to trimming and J lost 6 bases; unmatched junction nucleotides: 9.